This note documents a single T cell receptor (beta chain) sequence. The data belong to a study of blood T cell repertoires in COVID-19. Study summary: There were acute and convalescent COVID-19 samples, and they came from the United States, Italy and Spain. T cells, B-cell-depleted T cells, or PBMCs supplied cDNA or gDNA.

CDR1 LGHNA and CDR2 YSLEER come from the germline V gene. Trimming took 0 bases from V and 6 from J, leaving 12 bases between them. The CDR3 length is 16 residues. In the authors' methods: The assay estimated nucleated cells by amplifying reference gene primers. Profiled with immunoSEQ multiplex PCR; TCRdb holds only in-frame clones, not every one. V and J calls and clone size are as listed in that table; D and trimming were resolved from the DNA. The repertoire includes 100,000 to 150,000 clones, around 87% of them detected once, and 2% to 2.5% sits in the top ten. The sequence derives from a man over 45 with active COVID-19. The V gene is TRBV4-3, the J gene TRBJ1-6; a weak D match, TRBD1 (5 bases). Material for sequencing was peripheral blood. This CDR3 reads CASSQDPQGSNSPLHF. DNA for the CDR3: TGCGCCAGCAGCCAAGATCCCCAGGGTTCTAATTCACCCCTCCACTTT.